The table lists the clone carrying this T cell receptor beta chain with a few counts. The target antigen is unknown. This entry belongs to a study of CD8+ T cells in alopecia areata. Extracted RNA was reverse transcribed into cDNA, the sequencing template. Measured with immunoSEQ multiplex PCR; TCRdb has only the in-frame clones, and not every one. The data show about 200,000 clones, roughly three fifths seen once. Broader study findings: Normal scalp had lower clonality than lesional scalp, with alopecia totalis/universalis lesions showing this most strongly. Patients displayed less clarity in TCR sharing than mice, a finding possibly related to HLA. Scalp samples also yield sequences from resident alphabeta T cells of normal skin.

CD4+ and CD8+ T cells were sorted from PBMCs. Trimming shortened V by 7 bases and J by 5 bases, and 14 bases separated the two germline ends. The length of the CDR3 is 13 residues. Sequencing was carried out using CD8+ T cells sorted from blood. The TCR comes from a human donor in good health. The chain couples TRBV23-1 to TRBJ1-2; weak D call: TRBD1 (5 bases). TRBV23-1 falls under the ORF class, with uncertain function. CDR3 in amino acids: CASTQGVEYGYTF. CDR3 in DNA: TGCGCCAGCACCCAAGGGGTTGAGTATGGCTACACCTTC.